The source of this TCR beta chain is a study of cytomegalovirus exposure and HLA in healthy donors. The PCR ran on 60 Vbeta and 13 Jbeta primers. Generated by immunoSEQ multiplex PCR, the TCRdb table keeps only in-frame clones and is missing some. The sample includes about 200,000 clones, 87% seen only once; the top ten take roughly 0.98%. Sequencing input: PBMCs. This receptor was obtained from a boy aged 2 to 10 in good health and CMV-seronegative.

The CDR3 protein is CASSSQALSYSAYNEQFF. The CDR3 DNA reads TGTGCCAGCAGCTCACAGGCCTTATCCTATTCGGCTTACAATGAGCAGTTCTTC. V and J are TRBV7-2 and TRBJ2-1, with D perhaps matching TRBD1 (5 bases). The V end was cut by 4 bases, the J end by 4 bases, with 23 bases between. Germline V gene sequence: CDR1 SGHTA, CDR2 FQGNSA. This CDR3 has 18 amino acids.